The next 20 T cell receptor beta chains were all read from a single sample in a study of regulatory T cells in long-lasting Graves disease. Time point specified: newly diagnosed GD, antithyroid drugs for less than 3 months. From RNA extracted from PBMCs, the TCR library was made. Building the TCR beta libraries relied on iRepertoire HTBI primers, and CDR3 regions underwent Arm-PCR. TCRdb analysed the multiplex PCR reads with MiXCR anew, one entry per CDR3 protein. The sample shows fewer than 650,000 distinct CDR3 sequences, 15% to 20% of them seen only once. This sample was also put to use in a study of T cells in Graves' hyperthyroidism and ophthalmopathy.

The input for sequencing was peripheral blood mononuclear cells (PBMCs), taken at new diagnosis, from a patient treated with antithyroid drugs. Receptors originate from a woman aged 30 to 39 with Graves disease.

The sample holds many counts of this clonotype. In nucleotides, the CDR3 is TGCAGTGCTAGAGATGGAGGGCCGCAAGGGGAGCCCCAGCATTTT. Translated: CSARDGGPQGEPQHF. V usage is TRBV20-1 and J usage is TRBJ1-5; D perhaps matches TRBD1 (5 bases). The CDR3 runs to 15 residues. CDR1 DFQATT and CDR2 SNEGSKA come from the germline V gene (reference sequence). Between the trimmed V and J ends, which lost 0 bases and 8 bases, there was a span of 17 bases.

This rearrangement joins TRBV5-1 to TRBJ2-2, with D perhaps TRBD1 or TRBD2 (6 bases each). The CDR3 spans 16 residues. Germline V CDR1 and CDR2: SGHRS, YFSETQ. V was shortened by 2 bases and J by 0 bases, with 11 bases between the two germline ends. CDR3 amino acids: CASSFKGGPNTGELFF. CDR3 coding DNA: TGCGCCAGCAGCTTTAAGGGGGGACCGAACACCGGGGAGCTGTTTTTT.

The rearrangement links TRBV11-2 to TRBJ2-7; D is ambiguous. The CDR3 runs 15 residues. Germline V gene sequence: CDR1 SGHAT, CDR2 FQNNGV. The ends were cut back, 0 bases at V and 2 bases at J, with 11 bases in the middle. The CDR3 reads CASSLDVQITYEQYF. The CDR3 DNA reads TGTGCCAGCAGCTTAGATGTCCAGATCACCTACGAGCAGTACTTC.

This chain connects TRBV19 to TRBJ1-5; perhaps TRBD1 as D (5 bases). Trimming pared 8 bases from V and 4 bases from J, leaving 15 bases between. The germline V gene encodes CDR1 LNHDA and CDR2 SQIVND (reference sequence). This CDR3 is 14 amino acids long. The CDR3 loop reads CASAQEGLNQPQHF. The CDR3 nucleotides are TGTGCCAGTGCCCAGGAGGGGTTGAATCAGCCCCAGCATTTT.

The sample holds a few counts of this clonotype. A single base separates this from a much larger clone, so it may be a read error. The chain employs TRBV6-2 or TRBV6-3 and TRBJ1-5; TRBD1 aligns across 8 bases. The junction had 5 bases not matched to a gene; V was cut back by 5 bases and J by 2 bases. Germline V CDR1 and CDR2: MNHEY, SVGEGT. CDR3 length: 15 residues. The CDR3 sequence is CASSEKTGGNQPQHF. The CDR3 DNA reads TGTGCCAGCAGTGAGAAGACAGGGGGCAATCAGCCCCAGCATTTT.

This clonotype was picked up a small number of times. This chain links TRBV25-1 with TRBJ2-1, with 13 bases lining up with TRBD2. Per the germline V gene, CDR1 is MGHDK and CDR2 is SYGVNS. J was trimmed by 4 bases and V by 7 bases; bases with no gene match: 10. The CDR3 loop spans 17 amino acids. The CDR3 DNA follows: TGTGCCAGCACTGGGACTAGCGGGACTTCACTGTACAATGAGCAGTTCTTC. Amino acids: CASTGTSGTSLYNEQFF.

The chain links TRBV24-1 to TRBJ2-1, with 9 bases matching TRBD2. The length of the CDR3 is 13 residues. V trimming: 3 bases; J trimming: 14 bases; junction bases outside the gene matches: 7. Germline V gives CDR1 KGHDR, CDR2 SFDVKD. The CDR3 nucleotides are TGTGCCACCAGTGATGTGGCTAGCGGGGAGAAGTTCTTC. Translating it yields CATSDVASGEKFF.

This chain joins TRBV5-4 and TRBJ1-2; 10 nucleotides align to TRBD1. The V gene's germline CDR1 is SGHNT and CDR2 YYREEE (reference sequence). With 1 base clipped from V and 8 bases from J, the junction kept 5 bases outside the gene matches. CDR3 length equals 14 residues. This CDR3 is CASSLPGTGVGYTF. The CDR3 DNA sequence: TGTGCCAGCAGCTTGCCCGGGACAGGGGTCGGCTACACCTTC. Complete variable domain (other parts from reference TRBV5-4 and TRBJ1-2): ETGVTQSPTHLIKTRGQQVTLRCSSQSGHNTVSWYQQALGQGPQFIFQYYREEENGRGNFPPRFSGLQFPNYSSELNVNALELDDSALYLCASSLPGTGVGYTFGSGTRLTVV.

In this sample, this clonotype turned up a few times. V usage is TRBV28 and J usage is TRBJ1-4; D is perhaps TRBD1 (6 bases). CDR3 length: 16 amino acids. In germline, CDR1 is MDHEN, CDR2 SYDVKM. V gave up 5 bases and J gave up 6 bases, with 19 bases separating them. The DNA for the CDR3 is TGTGCCAGCAGTCGTCCCACAGGGTCTTGGGATGAAAAACTGTTTTTT. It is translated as CASSRPTGSWDEKLFF. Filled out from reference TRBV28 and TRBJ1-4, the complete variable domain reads DVKVTQSSRYLVKRTGEKVFLECVQDMDHENMFWYRQDPGLGLRLIYFSYDVKMKEKGDIPEGYSVSREKKERFSLILESASTNQTSMYLCASSRPTGSWDEKLFFGSGTQLSVL.

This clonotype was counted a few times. CDR3 region: CASSQWVFAGELFF. The CDR3 nucleotides are TGTGCCAGCAGCCAATGGGTCTTCGCCGGGGAGCTGTTTTTT. V and J are TRBV14 and TRBJ2-2; no reliable D call. Germline CDR1 SGHDN, CDR2 FVKESK. The ends were cut back, 2 bases at V and 6 bases at J, with 10 bases in the middle. There are 14 residues in the CDR3.

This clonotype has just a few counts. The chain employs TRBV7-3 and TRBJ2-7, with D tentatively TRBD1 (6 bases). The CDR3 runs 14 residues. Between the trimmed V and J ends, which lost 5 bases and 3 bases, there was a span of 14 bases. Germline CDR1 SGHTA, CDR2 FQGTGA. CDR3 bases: TGTGCCAGCAGCCGCAGGGGTCCAGGCTACGAGCAGTACTTC. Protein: CASSRRGPGYEQYF.

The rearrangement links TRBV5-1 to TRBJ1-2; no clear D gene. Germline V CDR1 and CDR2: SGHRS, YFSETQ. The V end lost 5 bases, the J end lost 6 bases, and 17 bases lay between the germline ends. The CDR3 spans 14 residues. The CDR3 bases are TGCGCCAGCAGTGTTTCCCGAGATGTGGATGGCTACACCTTC. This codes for CASSVSRDVDGYTF.

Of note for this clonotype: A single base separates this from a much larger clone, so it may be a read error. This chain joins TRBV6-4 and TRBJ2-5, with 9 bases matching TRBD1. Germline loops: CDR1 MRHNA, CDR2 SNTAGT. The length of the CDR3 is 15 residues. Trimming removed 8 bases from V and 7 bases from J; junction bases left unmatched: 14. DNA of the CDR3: TGTGCCAGCGGCACACAGGGGGCAGTGGCGGGGACCCAGTACTTC. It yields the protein CASGTQGAVAGTQYF.

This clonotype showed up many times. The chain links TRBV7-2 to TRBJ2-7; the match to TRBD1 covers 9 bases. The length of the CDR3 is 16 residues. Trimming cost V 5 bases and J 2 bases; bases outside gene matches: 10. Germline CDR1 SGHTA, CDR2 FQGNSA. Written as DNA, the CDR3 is TGTGCCAGCAGCAGAGAGGGACAGGGCATGACCTACGAGCAGTACTTC. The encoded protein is CASSREGQGMTYEQYF.

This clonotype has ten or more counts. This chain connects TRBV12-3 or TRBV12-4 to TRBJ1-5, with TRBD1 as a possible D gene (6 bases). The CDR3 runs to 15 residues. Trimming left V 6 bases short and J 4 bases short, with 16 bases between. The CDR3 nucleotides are TGTGCCAGCAGGGTACAGGGAAGTGGGAATCAGCCCCAGCATTTT. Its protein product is CASRVQGSGNQPQHF.

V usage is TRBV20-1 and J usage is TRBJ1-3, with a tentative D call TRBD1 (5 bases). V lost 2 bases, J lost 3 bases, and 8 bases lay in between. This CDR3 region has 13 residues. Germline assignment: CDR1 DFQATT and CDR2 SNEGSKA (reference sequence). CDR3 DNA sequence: TGCAGTGCTAGAACAGGAGATGGAAACACCATATATTTT. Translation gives CSARTGDGNTIYF.

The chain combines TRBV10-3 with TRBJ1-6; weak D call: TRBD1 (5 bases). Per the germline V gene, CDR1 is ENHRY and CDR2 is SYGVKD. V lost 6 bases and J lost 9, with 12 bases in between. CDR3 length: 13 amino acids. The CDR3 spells CAIRGDSGSPLHF. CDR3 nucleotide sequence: TGTGCCATCAGAGGGGATTCGGGTTCACCCCTCCACTTT.

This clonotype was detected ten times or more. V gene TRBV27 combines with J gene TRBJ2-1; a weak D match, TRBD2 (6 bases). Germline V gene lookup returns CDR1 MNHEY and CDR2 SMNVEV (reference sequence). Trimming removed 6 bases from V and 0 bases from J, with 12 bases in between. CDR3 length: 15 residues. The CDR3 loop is CASSSVGSSYNEQFF. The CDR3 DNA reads TGTGCCAGCAGCTCCGTCGGGAGCTCCTACAATGAGCAGTTCTTC.

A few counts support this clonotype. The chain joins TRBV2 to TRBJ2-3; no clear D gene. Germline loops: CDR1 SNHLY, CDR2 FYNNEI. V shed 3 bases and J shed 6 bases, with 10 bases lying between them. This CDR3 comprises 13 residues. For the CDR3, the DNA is TGTGCCAGCAGTGATAGAGGCGTGGATACGCAGTATTTT. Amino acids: CASSDRGVDTQYF.

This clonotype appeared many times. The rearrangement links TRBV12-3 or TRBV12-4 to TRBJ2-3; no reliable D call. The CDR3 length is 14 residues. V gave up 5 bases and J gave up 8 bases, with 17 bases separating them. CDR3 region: CASSPYLGLGTQYF. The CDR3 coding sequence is TGTGCCAGCAGTCCCTACCTAGGGTTAGGTACGCAGTATTTT.